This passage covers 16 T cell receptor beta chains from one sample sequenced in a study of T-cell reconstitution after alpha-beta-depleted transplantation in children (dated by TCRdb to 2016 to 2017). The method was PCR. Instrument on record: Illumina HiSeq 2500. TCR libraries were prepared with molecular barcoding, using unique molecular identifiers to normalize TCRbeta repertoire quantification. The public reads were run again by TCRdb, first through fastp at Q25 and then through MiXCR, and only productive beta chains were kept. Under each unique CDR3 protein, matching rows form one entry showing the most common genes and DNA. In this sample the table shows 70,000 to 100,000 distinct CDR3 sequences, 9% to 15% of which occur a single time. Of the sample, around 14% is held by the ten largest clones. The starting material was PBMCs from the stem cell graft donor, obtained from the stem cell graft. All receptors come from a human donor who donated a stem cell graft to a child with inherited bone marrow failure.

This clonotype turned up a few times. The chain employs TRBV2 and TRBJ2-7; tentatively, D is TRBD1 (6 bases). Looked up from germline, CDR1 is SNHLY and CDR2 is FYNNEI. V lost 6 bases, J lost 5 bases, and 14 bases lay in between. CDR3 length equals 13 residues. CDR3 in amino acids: CASRVGQFDEQYF. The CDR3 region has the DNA TGTGCCAGCAGGGTCGGACAGTTCGACGAGCAGTACTTC.

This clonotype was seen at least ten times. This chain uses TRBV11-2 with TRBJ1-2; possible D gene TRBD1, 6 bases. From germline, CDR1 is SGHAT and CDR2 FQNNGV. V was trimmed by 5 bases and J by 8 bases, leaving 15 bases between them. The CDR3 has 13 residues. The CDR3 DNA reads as TGTGCCAGCAGCCTGGACAGACTTTGGGGCTACACCTTC. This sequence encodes CASSLDRLWGYTF.

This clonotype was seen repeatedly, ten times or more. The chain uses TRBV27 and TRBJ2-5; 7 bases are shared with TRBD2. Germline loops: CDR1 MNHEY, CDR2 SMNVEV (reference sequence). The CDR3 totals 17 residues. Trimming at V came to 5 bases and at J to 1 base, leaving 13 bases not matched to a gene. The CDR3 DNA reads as TGTGCCAGCAGTATCAGCCAGCGGGGAGGGGTCCAAGAGACCCAGTACTTC. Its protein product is CASSISQRGGVQETQYF.

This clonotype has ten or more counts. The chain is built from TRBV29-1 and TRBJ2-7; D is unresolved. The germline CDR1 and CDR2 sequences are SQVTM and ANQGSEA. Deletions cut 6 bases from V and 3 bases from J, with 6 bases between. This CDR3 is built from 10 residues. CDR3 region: CSVLDYEQYF. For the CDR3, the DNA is TGCAGCGTCTTGGACTACGAGCAGTACTTC.

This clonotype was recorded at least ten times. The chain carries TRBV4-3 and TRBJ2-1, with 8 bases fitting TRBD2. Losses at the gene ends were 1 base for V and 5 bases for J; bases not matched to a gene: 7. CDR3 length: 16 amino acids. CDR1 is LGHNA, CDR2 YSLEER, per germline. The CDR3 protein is CASSQGSSGTHNEQFF. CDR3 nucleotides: TGCGCCAGCAGCCAAGGAAGTAGCGGGACCCACAATGAGCAGTTCTTC.

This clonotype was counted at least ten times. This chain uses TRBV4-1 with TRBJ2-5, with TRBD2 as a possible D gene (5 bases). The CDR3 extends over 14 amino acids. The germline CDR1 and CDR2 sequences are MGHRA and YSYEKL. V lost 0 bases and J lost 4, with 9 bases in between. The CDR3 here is CASSQDWLAETQYF. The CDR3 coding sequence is TGCGCCAGCAGCCAAGATTGGCTAGCAGAGACCCAGTACTTC.

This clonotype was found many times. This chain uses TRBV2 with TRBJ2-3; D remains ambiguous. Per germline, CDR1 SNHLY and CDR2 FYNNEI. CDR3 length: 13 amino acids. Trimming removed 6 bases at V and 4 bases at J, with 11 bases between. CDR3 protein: CASSPVVADTQYF. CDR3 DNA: TGTGCCAGCAGCCCCGTGGTCGCAGATACGCAGTATTTT. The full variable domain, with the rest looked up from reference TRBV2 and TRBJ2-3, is EPEVTQTPSHQVTQMGQEVILRCVPISNHLYFYWYRQILGQKVEFLVSFYNNEISEKSEIFDDQFSVERPDGSNFTLKIRSTKLEDSAMYFCASSPVVADTQYFGPGTRLTVL.

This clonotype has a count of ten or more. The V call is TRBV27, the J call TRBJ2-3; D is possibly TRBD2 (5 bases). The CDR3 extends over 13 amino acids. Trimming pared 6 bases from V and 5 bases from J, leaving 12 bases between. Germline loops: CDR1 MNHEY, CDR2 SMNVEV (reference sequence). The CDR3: CASRYTSEDTQYF. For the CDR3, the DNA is TGTGCCAGCAGGTACACTAGTGAAGATACGCAGTATTTT.

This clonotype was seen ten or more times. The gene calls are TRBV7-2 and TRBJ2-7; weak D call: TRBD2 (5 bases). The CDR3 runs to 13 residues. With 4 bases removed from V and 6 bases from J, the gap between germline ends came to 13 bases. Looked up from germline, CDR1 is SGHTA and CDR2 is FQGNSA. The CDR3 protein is CASSSAETAEQYF. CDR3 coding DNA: TGTGCCAGCAGCTCAGCGGAGACCGCCGAGCAGTACTTC.

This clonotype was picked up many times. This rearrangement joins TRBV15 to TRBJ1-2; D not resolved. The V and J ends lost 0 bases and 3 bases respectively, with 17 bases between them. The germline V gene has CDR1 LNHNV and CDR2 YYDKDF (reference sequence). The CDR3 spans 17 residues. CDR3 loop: CATSRDRGPIWDYGYTF. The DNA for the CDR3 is TGTGCCACCAGCAGAGATCGTGGACCGATTTGGGACTATGGCTACACCTTC.

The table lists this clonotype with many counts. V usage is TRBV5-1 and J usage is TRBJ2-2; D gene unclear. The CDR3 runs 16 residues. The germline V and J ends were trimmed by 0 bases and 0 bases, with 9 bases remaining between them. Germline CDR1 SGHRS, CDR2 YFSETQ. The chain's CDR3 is CASSLGYTPNTGELFF. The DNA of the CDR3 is TGCGCCAGCAGCTTGGGTTACACTCCGAACACCGGGGAGCTGTTTTTT.

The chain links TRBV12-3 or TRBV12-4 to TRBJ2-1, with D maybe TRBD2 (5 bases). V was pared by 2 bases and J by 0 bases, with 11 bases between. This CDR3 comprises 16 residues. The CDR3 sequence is CASSLRRGPSYNEQFF. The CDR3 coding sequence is TGTGCCAGCAGTTTACGCCGCGGGCCCTCCTACAATGAGCAGTTCTTC.

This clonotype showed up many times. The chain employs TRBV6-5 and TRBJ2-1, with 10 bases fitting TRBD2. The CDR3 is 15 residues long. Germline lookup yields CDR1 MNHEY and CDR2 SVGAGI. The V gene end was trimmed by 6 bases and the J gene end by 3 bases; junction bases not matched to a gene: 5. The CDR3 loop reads CASSRKRGGYNEQFF. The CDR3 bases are TGTGCCAGCAGCCGAAAGCGGGGGGGCTACAATGAGCAGTTCTTC.

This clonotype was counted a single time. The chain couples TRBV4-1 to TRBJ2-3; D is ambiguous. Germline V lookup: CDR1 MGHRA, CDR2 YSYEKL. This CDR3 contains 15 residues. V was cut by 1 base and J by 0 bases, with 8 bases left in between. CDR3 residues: CASSQGGSSTDTQYF. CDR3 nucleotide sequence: TGCGCCAGCAGCCAAGGTGGGTCTAGCACAGATACGCAGTATTTT.

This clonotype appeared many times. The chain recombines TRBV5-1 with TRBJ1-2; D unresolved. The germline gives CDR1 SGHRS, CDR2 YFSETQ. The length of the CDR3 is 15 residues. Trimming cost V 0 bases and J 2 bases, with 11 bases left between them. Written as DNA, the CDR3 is TGCGCCAGCAGCTTGGCGGGATCCTCGAACTATGGCTACACCTTC. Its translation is CASSLAGSSNYGYTF.

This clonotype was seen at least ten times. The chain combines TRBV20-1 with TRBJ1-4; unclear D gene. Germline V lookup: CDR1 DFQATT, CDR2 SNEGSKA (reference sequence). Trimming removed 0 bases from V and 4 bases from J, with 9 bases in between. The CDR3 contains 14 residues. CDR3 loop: CSARETGVNEKLFF. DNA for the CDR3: TGCAGTGCTAGAGAGACCGGGGTTAATGAAAAACTGTTTTTT.